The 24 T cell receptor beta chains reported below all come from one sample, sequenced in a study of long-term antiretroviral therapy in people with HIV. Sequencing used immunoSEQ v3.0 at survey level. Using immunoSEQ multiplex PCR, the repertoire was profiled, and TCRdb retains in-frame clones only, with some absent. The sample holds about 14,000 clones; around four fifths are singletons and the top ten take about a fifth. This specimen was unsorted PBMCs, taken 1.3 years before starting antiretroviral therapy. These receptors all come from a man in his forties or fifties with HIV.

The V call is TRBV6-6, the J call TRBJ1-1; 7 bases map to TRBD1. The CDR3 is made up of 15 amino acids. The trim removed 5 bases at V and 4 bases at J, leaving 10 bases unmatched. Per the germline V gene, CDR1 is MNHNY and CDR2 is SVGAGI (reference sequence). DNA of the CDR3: TGTGCCAGCAGTCATCGTAAGGGGGCCACCACTGAAGCTTTCTTT. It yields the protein CASSHRKGATTEAFF.

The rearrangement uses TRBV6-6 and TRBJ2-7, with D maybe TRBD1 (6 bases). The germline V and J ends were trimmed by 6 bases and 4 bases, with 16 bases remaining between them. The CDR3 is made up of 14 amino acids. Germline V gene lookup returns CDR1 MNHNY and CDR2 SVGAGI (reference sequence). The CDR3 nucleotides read TGTGCCAGCAGACAAGACGGGACAAGGTACGAGCAGTACTTC. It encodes CASRQDGTRYEQYF.

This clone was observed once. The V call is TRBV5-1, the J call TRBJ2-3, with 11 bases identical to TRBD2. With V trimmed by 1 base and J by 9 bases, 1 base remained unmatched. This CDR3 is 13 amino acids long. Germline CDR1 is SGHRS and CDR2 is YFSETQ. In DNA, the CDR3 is TGCGCCAGCAGCTTGACTAGCGGGGGAACGCAGTATTTT. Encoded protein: CASSLTSGGTQYF.

This chain's CDR3 is CASSDQGDTSRANVLTF. The CDR3 DNA reads TGCGCCAGCAGCGACCAGGGCGACACTTCCAGGGCCAACGTCCTGACTTTC. The chain employs TRBV4-1 and TRBJ2-6; the D gene is possibly TRBD1 (5 bases). Germline lookup yields CDR1 MGHRA and CDR2 YSYEKL. Trimming pared 5 bases from V and 5 bases from J, leaving 19 bases between. This CDR3 is built from 17 residues.

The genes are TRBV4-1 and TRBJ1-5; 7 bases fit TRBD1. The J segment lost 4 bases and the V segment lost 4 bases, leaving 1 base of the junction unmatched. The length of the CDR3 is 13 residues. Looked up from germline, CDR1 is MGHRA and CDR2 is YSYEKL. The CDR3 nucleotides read TGCGCCAGCAGCCTACAGGGGAATCAGCCCCAGCATTTT. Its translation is CASSLQGNQPQHF.

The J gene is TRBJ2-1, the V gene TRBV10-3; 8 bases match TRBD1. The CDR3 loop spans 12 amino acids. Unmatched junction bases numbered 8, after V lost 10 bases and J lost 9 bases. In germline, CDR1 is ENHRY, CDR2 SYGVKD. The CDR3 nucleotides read TGTGCCACCGGACAGGGTAATCGTGAGCAGTTCTTC. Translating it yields CATGQGNREQFF.

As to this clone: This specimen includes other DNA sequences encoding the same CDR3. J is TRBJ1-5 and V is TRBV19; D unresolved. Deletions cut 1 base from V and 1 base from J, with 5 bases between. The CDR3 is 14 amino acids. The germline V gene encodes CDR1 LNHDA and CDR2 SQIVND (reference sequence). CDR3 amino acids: CASSIGESNQPQHF. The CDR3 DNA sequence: TGTGCCAGTAGTATAGGGGAGAGCAATCAGCCCCAGCATTTT.

The CDR3 loop is CASSLAQYNEQFF. The CDR3 DNA reads as TGTGCCAGCAGTTTGGCACAGTACAATGAGCAGTTCTTC. V usage is TRBV27 and J usage is TRBJ2-1; D gene unclear. The CDR3 totals 13 residues. Germline CDR1 and CDR2: MNHEY and SMNVEV (reference sequence). Trimming stripped 3 bases from V and 4 bases from J, with 7 bases between.

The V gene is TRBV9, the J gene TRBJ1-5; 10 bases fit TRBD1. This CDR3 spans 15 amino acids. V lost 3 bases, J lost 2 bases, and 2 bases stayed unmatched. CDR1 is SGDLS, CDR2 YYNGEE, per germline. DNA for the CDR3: TGTGCCAGCAGCGCCGGGACAGGGGGCAATCAGCCCCAGCATTTT. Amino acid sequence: CASSAGTGGNQPQHF.

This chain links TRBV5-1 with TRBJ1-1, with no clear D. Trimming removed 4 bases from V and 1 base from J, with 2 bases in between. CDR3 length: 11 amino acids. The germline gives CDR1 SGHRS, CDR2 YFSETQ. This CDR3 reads CASSRNTEAFF. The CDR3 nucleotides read TGCGCCAGCAGCCGGAACACTGAAGCTTTCTTT. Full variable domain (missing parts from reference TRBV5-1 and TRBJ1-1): KAGVTQTPRYLIKTRGQQVTLSCSPISGHRSVSWYQQTPGQGLQFLFEYFSETQRNKGNFPGRFSGRQFSNSRSEMNVSTLELGDSALYLCASSRNTEAFFGQGTRLTVV.

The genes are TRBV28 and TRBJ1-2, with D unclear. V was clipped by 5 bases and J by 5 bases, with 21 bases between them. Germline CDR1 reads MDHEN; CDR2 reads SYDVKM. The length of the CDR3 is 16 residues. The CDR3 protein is CASSPVLRKGGYGYTF. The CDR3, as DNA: TGTGCCAGCAGTCCGGTCCTTCGGAAGGGCGGATATGGCTACACCTTC.

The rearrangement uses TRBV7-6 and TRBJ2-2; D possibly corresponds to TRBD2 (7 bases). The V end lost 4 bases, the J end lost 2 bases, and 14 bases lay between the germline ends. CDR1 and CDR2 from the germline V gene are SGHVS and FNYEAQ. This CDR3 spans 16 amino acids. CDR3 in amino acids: CASSYQAGANTGELFF. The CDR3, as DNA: TGTGCCAGCAGCTATCAGGCGGGGGCAAACACCGGGGAGCTGTTTTTT.

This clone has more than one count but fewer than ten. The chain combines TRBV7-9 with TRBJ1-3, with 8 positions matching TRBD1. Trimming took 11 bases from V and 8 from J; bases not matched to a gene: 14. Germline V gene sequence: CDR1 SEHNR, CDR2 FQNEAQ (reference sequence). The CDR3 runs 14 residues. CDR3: CALGRQGARDTIYF. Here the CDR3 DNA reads TGTGCCTTGGGGAGGCAGGGGGCGCGGGACACCATATATTTT.

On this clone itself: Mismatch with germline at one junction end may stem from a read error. CDR3 nucleotide sequence: TGTGCCAGCAGTGAACAGGGTCAAGCGACCCAGTACTTC. Translated: CASSEQGQATQYF. The V gene is TRBV2, the J gene TRBJ2-5; D may be TRBD1 (5 bases). The germline V gene has CDR1 SNHLY and CDR2 FYNNEI. The CDR3 is 13 residues long.

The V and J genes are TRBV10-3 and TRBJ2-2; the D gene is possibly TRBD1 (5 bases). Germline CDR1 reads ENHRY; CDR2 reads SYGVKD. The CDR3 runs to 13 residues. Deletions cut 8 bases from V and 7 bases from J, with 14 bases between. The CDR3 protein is CAISERGGGELFF. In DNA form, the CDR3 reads TGTGCCATCTCGGAAAGGGGCGGCGGGGAGCTGTTTTTT.

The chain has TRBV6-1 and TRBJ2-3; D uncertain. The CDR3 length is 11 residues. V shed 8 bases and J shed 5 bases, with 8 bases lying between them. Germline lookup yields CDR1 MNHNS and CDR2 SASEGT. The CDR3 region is CASGRQDTQYF. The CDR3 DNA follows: TGTGCCAGCGGTCGCCAAGATACGCAGTATTTT.

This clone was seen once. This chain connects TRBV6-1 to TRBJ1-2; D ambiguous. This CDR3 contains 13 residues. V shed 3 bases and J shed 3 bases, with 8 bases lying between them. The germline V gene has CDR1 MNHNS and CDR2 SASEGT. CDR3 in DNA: TGTGCCAGCAGTGATAACTCGTACTATGGCTACACCTTC. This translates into CASSDNSYYGYTF.

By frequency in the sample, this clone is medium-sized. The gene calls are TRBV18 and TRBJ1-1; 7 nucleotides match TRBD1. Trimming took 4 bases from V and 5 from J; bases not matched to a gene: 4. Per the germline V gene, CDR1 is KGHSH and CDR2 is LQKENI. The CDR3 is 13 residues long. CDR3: CASSLTGRTEAFF. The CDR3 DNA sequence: TGTGCCAGCTCACTGACAGGGAGAACTGAAGCTTTCTTT.

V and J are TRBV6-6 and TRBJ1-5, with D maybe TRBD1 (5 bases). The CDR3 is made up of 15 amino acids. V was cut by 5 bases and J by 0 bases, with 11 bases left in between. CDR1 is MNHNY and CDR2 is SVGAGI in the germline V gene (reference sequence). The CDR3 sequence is CASSHRQLSNQPQHF. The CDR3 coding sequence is TGTGCCAGCAGTCATAGACAGCTTAGCAATCAGCCCCAGCATTTT.

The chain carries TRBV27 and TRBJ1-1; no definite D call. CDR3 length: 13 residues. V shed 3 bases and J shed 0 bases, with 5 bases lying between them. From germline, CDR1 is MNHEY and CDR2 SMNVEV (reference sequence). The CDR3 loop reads CASSFTVNTEAFF. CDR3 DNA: TGTGCCAGCAGTTTCACAGTGAACACTGAAGCTTTCTTT.

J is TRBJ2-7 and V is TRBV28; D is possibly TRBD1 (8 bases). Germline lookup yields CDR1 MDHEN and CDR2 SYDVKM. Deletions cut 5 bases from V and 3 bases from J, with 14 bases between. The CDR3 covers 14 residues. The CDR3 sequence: CASSTTGGDYEQYF. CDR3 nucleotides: TGTGCCAGCAGTACCACAGGGGGGGACTACGAGCAGTACTTC.

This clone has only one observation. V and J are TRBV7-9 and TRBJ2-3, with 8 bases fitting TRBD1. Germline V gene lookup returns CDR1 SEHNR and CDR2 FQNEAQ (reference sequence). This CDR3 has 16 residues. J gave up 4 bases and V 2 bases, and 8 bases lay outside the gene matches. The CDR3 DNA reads TGTGCCAGCAGCTTAACCACAGGGGGTATGGCAGATACGCAGTATTTT. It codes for CASSLTTGGMADTQYF.

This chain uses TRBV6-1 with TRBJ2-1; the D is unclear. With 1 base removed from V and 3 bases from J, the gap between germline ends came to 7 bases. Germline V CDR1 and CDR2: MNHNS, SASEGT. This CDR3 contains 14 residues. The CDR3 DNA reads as TGTGCCAGCAGTGAAGGCCCTGACTACAATGAGCAGTTCTTC. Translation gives CASSEGPDYNEQFF.

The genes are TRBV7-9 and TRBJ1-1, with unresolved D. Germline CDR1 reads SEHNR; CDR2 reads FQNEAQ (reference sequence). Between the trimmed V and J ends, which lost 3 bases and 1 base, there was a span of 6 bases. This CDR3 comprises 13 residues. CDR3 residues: CASSFAENTEAFF. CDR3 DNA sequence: TGTGCCAGCAGCTTCGCGGAGAACACTGAAGCTTTCTTT.